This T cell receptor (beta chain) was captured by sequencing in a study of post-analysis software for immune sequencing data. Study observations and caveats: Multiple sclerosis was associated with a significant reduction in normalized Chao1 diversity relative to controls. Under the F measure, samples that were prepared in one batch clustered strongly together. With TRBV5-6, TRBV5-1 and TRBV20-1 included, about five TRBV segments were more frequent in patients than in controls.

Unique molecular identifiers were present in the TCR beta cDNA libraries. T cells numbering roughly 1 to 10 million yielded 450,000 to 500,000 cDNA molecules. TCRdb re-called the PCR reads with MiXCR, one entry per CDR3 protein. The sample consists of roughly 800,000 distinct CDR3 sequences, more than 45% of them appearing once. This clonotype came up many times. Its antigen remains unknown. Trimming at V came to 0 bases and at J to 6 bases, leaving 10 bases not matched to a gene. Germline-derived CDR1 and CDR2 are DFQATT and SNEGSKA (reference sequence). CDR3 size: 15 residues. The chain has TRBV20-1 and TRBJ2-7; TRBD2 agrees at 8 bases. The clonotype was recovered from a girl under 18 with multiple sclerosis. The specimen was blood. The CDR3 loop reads CSARDLGLESSEQYF. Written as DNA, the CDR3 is TGCAGTGCTAGAGATCTGGGACTAGAGAGTTCCGAGCAGTACTTC.